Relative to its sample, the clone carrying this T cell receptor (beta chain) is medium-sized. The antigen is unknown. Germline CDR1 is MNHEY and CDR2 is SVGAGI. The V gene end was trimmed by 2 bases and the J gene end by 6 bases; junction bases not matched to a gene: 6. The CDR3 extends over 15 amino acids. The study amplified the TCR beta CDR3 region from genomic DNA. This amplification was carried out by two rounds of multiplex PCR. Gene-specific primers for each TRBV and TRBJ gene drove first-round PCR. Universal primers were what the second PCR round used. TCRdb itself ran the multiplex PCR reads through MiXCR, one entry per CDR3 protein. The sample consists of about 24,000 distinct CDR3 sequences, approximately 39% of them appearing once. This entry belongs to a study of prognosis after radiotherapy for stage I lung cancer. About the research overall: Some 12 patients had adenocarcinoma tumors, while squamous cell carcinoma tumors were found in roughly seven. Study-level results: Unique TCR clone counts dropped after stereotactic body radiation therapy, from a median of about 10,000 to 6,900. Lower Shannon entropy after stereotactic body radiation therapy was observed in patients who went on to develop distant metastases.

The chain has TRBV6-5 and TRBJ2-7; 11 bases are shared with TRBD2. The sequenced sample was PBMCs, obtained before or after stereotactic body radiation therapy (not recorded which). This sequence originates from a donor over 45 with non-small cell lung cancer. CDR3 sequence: CASSYRLAGGGEQYF. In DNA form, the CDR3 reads TGTGCCAGCAGTTACCGGCTAGCGGGAGGAGGCGAGCAGTACTTC.